This T cell receptor (beta chain) was captured in a study of lymphopenia after photon versus proton radiotherapy. The study, taken as a whole, reports: Photon-treated patients lost naive T cells and TCR diversity; proton-treated stayed stable. Oligoclonal CD8+ Temra expansion after nadir drove photon patients' diversity drop. Only patients who died were analyzed for survival; proton advantage is unproven.

CDR1 is SNHLY, CDR2 FYNNEI, per germline. CDR3 size: 14 residues. V lost 3 bases, J lost 5 bases, and 3 bases stayed unmatched. As to this clone: Its antigen is as yet unknown.

Using immunoSEQ multiplex PCR, the repertoire was profiled, and TCRdb retains in-frame clones only, with some absent. The sample records 50,000 to 60,000 clones, under 95% being singletons. Sample: peripheral blood, taken from a patient treated with photon-based radiotherapy. This sequence originates from a woman aged 40 to 55 with cholangiocarcinoma. The rearrangement uses TRBV2 and TRBJ1-3; TRBD1 matches at 8 bases. Here the CDR3 reads CASSEGQERNTIYF. In DNA form, the CDR3 reads TGTGCCAGCAGTGAGGGACAGGAGAGAAACACCATATATTTT.